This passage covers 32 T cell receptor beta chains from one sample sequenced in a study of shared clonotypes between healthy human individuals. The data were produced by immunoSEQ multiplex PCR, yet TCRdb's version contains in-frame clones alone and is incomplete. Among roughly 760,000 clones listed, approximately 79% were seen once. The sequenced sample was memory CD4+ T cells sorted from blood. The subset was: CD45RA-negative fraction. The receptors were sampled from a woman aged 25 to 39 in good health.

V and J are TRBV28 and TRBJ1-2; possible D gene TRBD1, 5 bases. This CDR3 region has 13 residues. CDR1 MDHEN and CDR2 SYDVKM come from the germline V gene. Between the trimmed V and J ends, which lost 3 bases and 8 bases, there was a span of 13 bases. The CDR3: CASSLGGEKGYTF. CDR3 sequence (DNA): TGTGCCAGCAGTTTGGGAGGGGAGAAAGGCTACACCTTC.

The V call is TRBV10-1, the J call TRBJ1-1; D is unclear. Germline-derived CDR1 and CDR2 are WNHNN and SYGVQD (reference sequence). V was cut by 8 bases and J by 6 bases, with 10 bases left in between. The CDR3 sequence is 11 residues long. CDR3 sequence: CASADGSEAFF. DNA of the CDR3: TGCGCCAGCGCGGACGGGTCTGAAGCTTTCTTT.

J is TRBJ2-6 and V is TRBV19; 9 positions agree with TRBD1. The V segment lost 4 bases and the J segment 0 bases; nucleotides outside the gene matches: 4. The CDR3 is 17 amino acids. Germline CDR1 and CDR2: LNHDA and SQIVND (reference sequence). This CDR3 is CASSRGQGVSGANVLTF. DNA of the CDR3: TGTGCCAGTAGTAGGGGACAGGGAGTCTCTGGGGCCAACGTCCTGACTTTC.

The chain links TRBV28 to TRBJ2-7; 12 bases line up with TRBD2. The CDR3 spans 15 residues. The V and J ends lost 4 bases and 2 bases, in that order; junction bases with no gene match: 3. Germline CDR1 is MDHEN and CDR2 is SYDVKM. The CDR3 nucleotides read TGTGCCAGCAGTTCCCGGACTAGCGGGGCCTACGAGCAGTACTTC. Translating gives CASSSRTSGAYEQYF.

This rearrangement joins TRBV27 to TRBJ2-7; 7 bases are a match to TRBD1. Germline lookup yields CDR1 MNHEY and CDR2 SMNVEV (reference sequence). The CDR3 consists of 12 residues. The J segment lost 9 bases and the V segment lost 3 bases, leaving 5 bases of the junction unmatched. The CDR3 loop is CASSFEGGAQYF. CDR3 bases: TGTGCCAGCAGTTTTGAAGGGGGCGCGCAGTACTTC.

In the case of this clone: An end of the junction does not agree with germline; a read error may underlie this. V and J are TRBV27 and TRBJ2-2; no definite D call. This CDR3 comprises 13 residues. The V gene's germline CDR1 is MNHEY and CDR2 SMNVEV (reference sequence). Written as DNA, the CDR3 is TGTGCCAGCAGTTTATCGAAGACCGGGGAGCTGTTTTTT. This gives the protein CASSLSKTGELFF.

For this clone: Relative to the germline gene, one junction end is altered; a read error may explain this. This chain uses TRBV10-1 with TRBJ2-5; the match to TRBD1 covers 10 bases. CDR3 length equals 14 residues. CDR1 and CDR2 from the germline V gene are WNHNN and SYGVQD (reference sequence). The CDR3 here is CASSDTGTGAKVHF. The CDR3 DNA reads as TGCGCCAGCAGTGATACCGGGACAGGGGCCAAAGTTCACTTC.

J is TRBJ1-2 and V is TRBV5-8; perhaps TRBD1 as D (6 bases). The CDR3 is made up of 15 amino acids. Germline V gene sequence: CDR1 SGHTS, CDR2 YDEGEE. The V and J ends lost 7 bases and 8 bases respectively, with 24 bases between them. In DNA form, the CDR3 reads TGTGCCAGCGGCTCTCAGACGGGGGCCCTAGTCGGCTACACCTTC. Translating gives CASGSQTGALVGYTF.

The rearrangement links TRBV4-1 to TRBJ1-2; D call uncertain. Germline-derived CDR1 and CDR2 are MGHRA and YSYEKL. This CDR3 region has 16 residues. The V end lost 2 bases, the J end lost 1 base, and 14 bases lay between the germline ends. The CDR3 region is CASSQPDHGVNYGYTF. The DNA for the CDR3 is TGCGCCAGCAGCCAACCCGACCATGGGGTTAACTATGGCTACACCTTC.

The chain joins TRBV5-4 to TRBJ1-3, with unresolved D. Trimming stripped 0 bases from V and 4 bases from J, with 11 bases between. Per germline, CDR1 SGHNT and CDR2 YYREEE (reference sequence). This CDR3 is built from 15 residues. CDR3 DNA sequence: TGTGCCAGCAGCTTGGGTGAGGGAATCGGAAACACCATATATTTT. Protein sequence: CASSLGEGIGNTIYF.

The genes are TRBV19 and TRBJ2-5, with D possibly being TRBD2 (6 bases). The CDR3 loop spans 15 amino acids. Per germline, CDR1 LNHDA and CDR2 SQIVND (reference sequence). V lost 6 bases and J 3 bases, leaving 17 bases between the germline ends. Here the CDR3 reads CASRNPKTGEETQYF. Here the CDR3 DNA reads TGTGCCAGTAGGAACCCCAAAACGGGGGAAGAGACCCAGTACTTC.

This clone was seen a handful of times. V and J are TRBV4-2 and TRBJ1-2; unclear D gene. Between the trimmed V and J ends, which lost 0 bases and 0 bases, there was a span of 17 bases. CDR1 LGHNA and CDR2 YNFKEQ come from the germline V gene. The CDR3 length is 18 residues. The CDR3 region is CASSQDVAGLLANYGYTF. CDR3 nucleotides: TGTGCCAGCAGCCAAGATGTTGCCGGCCTCCTAGCTAACTATGGCTACACCTTC.

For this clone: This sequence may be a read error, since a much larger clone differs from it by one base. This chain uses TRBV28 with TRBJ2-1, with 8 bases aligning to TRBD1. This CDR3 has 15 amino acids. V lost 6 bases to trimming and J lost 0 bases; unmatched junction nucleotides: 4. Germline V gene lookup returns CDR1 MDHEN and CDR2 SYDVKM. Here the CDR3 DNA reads TGTGCCAGCAGGTCCGGGACAGGCTCCTACAATGAGCAGTTCTTC. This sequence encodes CASRSGTGSYNEQFF.

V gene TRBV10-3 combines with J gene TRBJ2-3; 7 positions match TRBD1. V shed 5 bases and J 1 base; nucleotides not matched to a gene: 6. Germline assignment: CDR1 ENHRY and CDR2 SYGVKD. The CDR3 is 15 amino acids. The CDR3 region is CAISRTGAGTDTQYF. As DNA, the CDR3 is TGTGCCATCAGTCGGACAGGAGCGGGCACAGATACGCAGTATTTT.

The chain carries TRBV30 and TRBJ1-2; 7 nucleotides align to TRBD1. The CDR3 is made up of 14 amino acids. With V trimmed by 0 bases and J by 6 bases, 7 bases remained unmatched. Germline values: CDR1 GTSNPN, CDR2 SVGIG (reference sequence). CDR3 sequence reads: CAWSVRRGRHGYTF. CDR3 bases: TGTGCCTGGAGTGTACGGAGGGGGCGGCATGGCTACACCTTC.

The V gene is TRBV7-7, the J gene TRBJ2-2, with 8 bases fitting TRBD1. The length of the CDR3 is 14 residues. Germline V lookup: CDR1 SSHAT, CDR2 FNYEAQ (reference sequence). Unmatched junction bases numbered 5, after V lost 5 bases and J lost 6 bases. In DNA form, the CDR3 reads TGTGCCAGCAGCCCAGACAGGGGTTCCGGGGAGCTGTTTTTT. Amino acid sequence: CASSPDRGSGELFF. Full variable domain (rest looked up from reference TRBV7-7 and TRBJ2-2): GAGVSQSPRYKVTKRGQDVTLRCDPISSHATLYWYQQALGQGPEFLTYFNYEAQPDKSGLPSDRFSAERPEGSISTLTIQRTEQRDSAMYRCASSPDRGSGELFFGEGSRLTVL.

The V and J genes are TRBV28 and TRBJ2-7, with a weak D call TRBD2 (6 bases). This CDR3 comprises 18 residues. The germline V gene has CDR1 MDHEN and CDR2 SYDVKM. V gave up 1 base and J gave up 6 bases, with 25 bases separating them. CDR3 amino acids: CASSLLPSQRAGRLEQYF. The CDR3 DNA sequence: TGTGCCAGCAGTTTATTGCCATCCCAAAGGGCGGGAAGACTCGAGCAGTACTTC.

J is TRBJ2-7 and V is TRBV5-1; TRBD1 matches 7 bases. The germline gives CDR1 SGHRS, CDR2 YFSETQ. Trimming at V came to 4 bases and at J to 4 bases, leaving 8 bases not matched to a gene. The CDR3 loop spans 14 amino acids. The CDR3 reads CASSPDRVEYEQYF. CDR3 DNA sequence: TGCGCCAGCAGCCCCGACAGGGTAGAATACGAGCAGTACTTC.

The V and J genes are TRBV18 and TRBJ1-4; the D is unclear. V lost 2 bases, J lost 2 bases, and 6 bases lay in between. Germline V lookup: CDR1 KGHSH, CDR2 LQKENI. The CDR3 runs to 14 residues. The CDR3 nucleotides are TGTGCCAGCTCACCAGGAGGGACTAATGAAAAACTGTTTTTT. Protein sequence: CASSPGGTNEKLFF.

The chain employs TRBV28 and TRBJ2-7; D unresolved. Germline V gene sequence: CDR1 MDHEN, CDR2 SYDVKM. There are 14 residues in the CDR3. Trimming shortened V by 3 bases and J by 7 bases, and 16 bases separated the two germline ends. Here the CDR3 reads CASSFGTPPGEQYF. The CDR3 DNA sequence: TGTGCCAGCAGTTTCGGTACCCCGCCGGGTGAGCAGTACTTC.

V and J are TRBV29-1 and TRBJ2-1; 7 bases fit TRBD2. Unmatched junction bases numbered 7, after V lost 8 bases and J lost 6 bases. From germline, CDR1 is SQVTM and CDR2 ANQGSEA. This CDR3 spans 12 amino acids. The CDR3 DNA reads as TGCAGCCCCATTGGGGGGGTCAATGAGCAGTTCTTC. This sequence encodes CSPIGGVNEQFF.

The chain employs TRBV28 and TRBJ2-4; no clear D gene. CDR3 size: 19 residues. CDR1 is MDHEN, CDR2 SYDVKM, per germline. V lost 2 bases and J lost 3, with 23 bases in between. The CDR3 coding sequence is TGTGCCAGCAGTTTAACTCTAAAAAGGCACGGTGGAATCAAAAACATTCAGTACTTC. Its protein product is CASSLTLKRHGGIKNIQYF.

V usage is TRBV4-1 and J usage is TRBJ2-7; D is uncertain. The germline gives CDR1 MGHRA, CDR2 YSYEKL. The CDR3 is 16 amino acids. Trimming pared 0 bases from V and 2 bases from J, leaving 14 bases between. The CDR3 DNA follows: TGCGCCAGCAGCCAAGATCGGGTGAGGCCGCCCTACGAGCAGTACTTC. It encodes CASSQDRVRPPYEQYF.

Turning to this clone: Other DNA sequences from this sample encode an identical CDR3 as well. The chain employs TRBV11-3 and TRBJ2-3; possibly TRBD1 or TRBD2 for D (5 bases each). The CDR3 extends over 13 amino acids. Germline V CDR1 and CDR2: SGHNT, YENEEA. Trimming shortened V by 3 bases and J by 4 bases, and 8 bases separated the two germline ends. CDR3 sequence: CASSFRGSDTQYF. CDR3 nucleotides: TGTGCCAGCAGCTTTCGGGGCTCAGATACGCAGTATTTT. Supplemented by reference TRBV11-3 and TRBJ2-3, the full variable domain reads EAGVVQSPRYKIIEKKQPVAFWCNPISGHNTLYWYLQNLGQGPELLIRYENEEAVDDSQLPKDRFSAERLKGVDSTLKIQPAELGDSAVYLCASSFRGSDTQYFGPGTRLTVL.

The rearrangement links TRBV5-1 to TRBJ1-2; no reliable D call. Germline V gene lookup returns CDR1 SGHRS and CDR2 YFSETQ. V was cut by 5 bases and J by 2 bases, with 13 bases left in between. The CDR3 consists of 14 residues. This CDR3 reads CASSLSPGNYGYTF. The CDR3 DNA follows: TGCGCCAGCAGTCTTTCCCCGGGGAACTATGGCTACACCTTC.

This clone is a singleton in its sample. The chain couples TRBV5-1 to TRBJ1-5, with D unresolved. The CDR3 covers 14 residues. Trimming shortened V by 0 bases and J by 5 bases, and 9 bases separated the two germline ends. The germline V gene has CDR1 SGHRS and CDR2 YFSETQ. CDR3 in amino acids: CASSLVSGDQPQHF. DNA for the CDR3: TGCGCCAGCAGCTTGGTTTCGGGTGATCAGCCCCAGCATTTT.

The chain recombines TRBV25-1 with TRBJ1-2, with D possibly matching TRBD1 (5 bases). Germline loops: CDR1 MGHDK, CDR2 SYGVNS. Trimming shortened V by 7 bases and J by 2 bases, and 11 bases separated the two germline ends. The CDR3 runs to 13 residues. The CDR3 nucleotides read TGTGCCAGCAACGGACAAGGGAACTATGGCTACACCTTC. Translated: CASNGQGNYGYTF.

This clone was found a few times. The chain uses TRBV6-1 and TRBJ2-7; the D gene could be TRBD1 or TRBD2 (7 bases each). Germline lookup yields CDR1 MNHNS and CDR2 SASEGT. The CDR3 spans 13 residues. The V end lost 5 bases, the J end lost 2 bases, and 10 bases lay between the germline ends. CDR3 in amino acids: CASSQGGPYEQYF. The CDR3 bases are TGTGCCAGCAGTCAGGGGGGGCCCTACGAGCAGTACTTC.

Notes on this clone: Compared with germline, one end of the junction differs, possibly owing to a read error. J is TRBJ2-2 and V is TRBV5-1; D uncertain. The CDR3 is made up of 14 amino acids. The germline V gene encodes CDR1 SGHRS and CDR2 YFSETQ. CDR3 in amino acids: CASSLVPNPGELFF. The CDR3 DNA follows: TGCGCCAGCAGCTTGGTTCCGAACCCCGGGGAGCTGTTTTTT.

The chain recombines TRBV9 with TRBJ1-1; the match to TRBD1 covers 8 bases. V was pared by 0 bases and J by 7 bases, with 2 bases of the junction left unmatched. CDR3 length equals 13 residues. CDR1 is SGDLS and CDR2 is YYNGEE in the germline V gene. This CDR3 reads CASSVEGTGEAFF. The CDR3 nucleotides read TGTGCCAGCAGCGTAGAAGGGACAGGTGAAGCTTTCTTT.

The CDR3 DNA follows: TGCGCCAGCAGTGAGACTAGCGGGGTTCAGTACTTC. Encoded protein: CASSETSGVQYF. The V call is TRBV10-1, the J call TRBJ2-4; 10 bases are a match to TRBD2. Losses at the gene ends were 2 bases for V and 11 bases for J; bases not matched to a gene: 0. Germline V gives CDR1 WNHNN, CDR2 SYGVQD (reference sequence). This CDR3 spans 12 amino acids.

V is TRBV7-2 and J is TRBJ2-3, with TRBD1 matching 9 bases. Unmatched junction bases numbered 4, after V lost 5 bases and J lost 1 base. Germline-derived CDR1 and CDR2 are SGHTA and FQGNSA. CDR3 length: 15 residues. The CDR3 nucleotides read TGTGCCAGCAGCAGACAGGGGGTGCGCACAGATACGCAGTATTTT. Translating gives CASSRQGVRTDTQYF.